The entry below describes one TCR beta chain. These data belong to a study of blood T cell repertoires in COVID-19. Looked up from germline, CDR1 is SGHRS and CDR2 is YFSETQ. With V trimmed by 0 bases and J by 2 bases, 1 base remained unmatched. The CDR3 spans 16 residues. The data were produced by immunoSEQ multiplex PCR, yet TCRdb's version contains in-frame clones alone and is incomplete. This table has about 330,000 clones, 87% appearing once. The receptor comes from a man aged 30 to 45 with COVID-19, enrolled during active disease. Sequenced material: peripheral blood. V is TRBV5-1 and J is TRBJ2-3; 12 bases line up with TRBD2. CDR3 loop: CASSLGTSGNTDTQYF. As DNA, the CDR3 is TGCGCCAGCAGCTTGGGGACTAGCGGGAACACAGATACGCAGTATTTT.